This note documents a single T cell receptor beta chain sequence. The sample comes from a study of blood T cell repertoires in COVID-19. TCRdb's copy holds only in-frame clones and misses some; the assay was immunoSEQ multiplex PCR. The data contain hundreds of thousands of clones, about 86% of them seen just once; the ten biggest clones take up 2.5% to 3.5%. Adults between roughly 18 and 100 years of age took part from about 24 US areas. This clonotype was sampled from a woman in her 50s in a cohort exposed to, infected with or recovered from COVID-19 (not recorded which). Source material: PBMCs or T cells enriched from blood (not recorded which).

CDR3 region: CASSLAGGLSYEQYF. The DNA of the CDR3 is TGTGCCAGCAGCTTGGCGGGGGGCTTATCCTACGAGCAGTACTTC. The genes are TRBV7-2 and TRBJ2-7; TRBD2 matches 8 bases. V lost 3 bases to trimming and J lost 1 base; unmatched junction nucleotides: 5. CDR1 is SGHTA and CDR2 is FQGNSA in the germline V gene. The CDR3 is made up of 15 amino acids.